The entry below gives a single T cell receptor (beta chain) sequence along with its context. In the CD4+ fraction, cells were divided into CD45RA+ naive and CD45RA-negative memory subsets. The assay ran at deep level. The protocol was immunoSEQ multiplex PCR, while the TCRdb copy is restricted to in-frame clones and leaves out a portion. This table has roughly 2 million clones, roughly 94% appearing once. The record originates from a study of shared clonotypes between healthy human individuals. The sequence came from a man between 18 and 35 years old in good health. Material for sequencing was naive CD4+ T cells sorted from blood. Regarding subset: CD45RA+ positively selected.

CDR3 nucleotide sequence: TGTGCCAGCAGCTCCCGACTAGCGGGGAACACCGGGGAGCTGTTTTTT. Translating it yields CASSSRLAGNTGELFF. The V and J genes are TRBV11-3 and TRBJ2-2; 10 bases map to TRBD2. The trim removed 4 bases at V and 1 base at J, leaving 3 bases unmatched. The CDR3 is 16 amino acids. Germline CDR1 SGHNT, CDR2 YENEEA.